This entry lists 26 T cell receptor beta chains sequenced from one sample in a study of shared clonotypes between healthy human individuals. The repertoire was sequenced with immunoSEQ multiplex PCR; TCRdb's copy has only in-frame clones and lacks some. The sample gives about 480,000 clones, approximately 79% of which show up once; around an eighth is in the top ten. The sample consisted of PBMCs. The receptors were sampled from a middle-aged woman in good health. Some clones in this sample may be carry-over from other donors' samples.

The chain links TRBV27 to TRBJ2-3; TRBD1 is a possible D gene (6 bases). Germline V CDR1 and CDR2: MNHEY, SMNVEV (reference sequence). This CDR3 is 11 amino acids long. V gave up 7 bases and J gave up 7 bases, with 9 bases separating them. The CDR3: CASTDRYTQYF. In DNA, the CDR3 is TGTGCCAGCACTGACAGGTATACGCAGTATTTT.

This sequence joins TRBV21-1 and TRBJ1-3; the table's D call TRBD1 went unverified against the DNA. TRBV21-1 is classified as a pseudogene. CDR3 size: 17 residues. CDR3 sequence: CASTPWDRTICGNTIYF. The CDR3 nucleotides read TGTGCCAGCACACCTTGGGACAGGACGATTTGTGGAAACACCATATATTTT.

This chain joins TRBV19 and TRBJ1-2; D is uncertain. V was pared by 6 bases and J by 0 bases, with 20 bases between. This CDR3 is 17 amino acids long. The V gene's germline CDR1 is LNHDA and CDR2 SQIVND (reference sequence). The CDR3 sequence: CASRDWRSPVTNYGYTF. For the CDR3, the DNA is TGTGCCAGTAGGGACTGGAGGAGTCCCGTCACTAACTATGGCTACACCTTC.

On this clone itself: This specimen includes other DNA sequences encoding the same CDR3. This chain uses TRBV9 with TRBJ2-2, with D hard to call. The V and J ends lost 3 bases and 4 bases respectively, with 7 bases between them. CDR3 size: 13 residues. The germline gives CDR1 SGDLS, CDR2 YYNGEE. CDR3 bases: TGTGCCAGCAGCGCCGCCTTCACCGGGGAGCTGTTTTTT. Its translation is CASSAAFTGELFF.

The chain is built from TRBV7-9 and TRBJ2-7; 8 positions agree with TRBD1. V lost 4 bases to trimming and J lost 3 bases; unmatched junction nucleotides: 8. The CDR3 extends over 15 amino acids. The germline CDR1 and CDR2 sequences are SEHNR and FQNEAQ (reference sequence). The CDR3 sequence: CASSSSRGRSYEQYF. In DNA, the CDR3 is TGTGCCAGCAGCTCCTCCAGGGGGCGCAGCTACGAGCAGTACTTC.

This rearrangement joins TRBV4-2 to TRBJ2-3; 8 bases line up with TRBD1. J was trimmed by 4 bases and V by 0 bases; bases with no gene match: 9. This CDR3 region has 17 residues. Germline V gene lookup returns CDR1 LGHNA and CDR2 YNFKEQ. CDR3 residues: CASSQDSGQGFPDTQYF. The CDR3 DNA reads TGTGCCAGCAGCCAAGATAGCGGACAGGGTTTCCCAGATACGCAGTATTTT.

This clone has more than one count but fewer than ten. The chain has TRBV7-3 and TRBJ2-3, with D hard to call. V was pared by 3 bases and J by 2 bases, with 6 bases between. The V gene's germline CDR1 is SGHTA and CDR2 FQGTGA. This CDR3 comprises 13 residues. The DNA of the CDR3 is TGTGCCAGCAGCTTCCTCCACACAGATACGCAGTATTTT. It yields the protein CASSFLHTDTQYF.

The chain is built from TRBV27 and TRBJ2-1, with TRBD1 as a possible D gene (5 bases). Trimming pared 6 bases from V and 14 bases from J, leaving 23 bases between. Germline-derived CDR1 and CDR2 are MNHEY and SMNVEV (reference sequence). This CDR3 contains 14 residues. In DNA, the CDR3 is TGTGCCAGCAGCCCCTCATGGGCCAGGGATGTCGAGTTCTTC. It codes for CASSPSWARDVEFF.

The DNA of the CDR3 is TGTGCCAGCAGCGCCGGGACTAGCGGGAGCGACGAGCAGTACTTC. This encodes CASSAGTSGSDEQYF. V usage is TRBV7-9 and J usage is TRBJ2-7; 14 positions match TRBD2. The CDR3 is 15 amino acids. Germline V lookup: CDR1 SEHNR, CDR2 FQNEAQ (reference sequence). The V and J ends lost 5 bases and 5 bases, in that order; junction bases with no gene match: 5. Together with reference TRBV7-9 and TRBJ2-7, the CDR3 gives the full variable domain: DTGVSQNPRHKITKRGQNVTFRCDPISEHNRLYWYRQTLGQGPEFLTYFQNEAQLEKSRLLSDRFSAERPKGSFSTLEIQRTEQGDSAMYLCASSAGTSGSDEQYFGPGTRLTVT.

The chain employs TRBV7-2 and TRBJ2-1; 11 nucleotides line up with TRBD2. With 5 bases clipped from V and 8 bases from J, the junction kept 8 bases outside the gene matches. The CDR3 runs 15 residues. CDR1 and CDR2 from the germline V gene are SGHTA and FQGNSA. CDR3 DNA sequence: TGTGCCAGCAGCCAGACTAGCGGGATGTCGTATGAGCAGTTCTTC. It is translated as CASSQTSGMSYEQFF.

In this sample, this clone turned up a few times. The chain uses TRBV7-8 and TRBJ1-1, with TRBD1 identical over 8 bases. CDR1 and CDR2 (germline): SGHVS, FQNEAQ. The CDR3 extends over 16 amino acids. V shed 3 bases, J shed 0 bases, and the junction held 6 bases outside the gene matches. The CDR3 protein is CASSFWTGRLNTEAFF. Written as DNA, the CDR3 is TGTGCCAGCAGCTTCTGGACAGGGCGTTTGAACACTGAAGCTTTCTTT.

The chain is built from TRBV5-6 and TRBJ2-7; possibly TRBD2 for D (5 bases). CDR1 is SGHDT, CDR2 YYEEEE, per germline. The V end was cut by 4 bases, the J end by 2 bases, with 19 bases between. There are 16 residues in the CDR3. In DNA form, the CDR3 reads TGTGCCAGCAGCCAGGCGAGGCTAGCTCAAACCTACGAGCAGTACTTC. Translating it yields CASSQARLAQTYEQYF.

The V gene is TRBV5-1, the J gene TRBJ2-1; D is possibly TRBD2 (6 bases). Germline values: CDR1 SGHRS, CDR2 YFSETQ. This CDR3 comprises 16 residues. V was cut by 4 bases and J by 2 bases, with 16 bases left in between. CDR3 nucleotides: TGCGCCAGCAGCCCCCTTAAGCGGGCCACCTACAATGAGCAGTTCTTC. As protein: CASSPLKRATYNEQFF.

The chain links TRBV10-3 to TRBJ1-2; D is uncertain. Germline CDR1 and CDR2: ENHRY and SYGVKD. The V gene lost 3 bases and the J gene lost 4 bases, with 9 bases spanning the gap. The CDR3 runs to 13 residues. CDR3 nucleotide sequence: TGTGCCATCAGTGAACGGGAAGGCTATGGCTACACCTTC. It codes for CAISEREGYGYTF.

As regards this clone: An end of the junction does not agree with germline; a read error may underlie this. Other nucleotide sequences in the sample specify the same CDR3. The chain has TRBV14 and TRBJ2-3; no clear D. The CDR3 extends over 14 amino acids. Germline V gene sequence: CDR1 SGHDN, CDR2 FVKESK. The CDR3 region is CASSQSPSTDTQYF. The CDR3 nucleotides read TGCGCCAGCAGCCAATCTCCTAGCACAGATACGCAGTATTTT.

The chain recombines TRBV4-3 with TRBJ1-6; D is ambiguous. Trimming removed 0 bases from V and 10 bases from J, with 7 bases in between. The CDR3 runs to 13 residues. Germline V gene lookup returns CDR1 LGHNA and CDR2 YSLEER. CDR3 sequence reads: CASSQESTSPLHF. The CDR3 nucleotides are TGCGCCAGCAGCCAAGAGTCTACCTCACCCCTCCACTTT.

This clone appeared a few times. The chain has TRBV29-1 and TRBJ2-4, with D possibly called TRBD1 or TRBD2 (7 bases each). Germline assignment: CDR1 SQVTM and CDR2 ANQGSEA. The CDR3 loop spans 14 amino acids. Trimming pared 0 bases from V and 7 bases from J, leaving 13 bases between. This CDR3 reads CSVEDARGGNIQYF. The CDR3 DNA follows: TGCAGCGTTGAAGATGCCAGGGGGGGCAACATTCAGTACTTC.

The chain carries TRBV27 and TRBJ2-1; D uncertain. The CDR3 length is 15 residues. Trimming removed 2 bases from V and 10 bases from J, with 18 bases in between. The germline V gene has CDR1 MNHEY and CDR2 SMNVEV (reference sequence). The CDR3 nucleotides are TGTGCCAGCAGTTTAGCCCGCGGCGGATTTGGGGAGCAGTTCTTC. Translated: CASSLARGGFGEQFF.

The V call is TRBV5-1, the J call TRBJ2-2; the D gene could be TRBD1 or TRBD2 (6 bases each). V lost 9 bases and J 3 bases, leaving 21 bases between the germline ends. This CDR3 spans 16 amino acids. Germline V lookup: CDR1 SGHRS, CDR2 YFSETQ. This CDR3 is CATHSGPGEDTGELFF. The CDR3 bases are TGCGCCACCCATTCCGGGCCAGGGGAGGACACCGGGGAGCTGTTTTTT.

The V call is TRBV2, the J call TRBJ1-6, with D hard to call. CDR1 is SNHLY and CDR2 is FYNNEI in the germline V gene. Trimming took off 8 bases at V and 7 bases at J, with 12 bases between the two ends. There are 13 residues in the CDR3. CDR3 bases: TGTGCCAGCTCACTCCAAGGGAATTCACCCCTCCACTTT. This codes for CASSLQGNSPLHF.

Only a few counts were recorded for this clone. CDR3 nucleotide sequence: TGCGCCAGCAGCTCGGGACAGGGGCGCCTCTTTGGAAGTGAAAAACTGTTTTTT. It translates to CASSSGQGRLFGSEKLFF. The J gene is TRBJ1-4, the V gene TRBV5-1; 10 bases match TRBD1. The CDR3 runs to 18 residues. Trimming cost V 3 bases and J 7 bases; bases outside gene matches: 15. CDR1 and CDR2 from the germline V gene are SGHRS and YFSETQ.

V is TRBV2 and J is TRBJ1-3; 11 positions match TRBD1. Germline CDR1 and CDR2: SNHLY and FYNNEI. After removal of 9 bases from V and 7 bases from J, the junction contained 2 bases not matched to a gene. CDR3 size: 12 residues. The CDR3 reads CASRDRGNTIYF. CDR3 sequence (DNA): TGTGCCAGTCGGGACAGGGGGAACACCATATATTTT. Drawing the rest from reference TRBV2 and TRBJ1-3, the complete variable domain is EPEVTQTPSHQVTQMGQEVILRCVPISNHLYFYWYRQILGQKVEFLVSFYNNEISEKSEIFDDQFSVERPDGSNFTLKIRSTKLEDSAMYFCASRDRGNTIYFGEGSWLTVV.

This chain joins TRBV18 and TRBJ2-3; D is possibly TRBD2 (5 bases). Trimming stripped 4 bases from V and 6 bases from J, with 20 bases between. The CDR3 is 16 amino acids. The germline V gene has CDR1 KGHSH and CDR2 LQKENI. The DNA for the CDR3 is TGTGCCAGCTCACTATACGGCGCGGGTACATGGGATACGCAGTATTTT. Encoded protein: CASSLYGAGTWDTQYF.

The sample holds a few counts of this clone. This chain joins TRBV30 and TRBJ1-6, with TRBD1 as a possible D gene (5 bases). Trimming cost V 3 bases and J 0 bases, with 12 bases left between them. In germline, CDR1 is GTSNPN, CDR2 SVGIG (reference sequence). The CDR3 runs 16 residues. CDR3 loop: CAWRGRGSSYNSPLHF. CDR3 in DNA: TGTGCCTGGAGGGGGCGTGGGAGCTCCTATAATTCACCCCTCCACTTT.

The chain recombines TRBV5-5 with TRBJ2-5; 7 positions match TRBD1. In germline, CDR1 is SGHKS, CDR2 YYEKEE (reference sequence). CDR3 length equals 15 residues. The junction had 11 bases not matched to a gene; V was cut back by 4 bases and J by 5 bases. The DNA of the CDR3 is TGTGCCAGCAGCCCCCGAGCAGGGGGTTACGAGACCCAGTACTTC. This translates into CASSPRAGGYETQYF.

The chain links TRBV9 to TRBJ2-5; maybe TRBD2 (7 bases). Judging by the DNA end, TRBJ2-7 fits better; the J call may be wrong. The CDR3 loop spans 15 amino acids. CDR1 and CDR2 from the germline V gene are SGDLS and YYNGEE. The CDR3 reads CASSVGGLQGGEQYF. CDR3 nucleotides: TGTGCCAGCAGCGTCGGGGGGCTGCAGGGCGGCGAGCAGTACTTC.